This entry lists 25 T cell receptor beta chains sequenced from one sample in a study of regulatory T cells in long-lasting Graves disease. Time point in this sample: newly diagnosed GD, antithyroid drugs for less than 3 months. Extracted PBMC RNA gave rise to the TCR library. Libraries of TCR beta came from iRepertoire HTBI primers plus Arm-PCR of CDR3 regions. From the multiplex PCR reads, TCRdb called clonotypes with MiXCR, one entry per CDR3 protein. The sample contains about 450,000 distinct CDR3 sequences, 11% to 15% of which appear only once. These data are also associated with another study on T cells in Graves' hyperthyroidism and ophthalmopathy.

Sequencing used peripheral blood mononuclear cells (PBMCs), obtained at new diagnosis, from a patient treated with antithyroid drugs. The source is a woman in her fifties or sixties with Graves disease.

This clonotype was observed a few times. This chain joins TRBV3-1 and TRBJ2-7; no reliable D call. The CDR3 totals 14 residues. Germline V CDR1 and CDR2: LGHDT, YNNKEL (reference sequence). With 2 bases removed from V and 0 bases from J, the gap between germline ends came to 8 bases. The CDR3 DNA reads TGTGCCAGCAGCCAACTTAGCCCCTCCTACGAGCAGTACTTC. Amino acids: CASSQLSPSYEQYF.

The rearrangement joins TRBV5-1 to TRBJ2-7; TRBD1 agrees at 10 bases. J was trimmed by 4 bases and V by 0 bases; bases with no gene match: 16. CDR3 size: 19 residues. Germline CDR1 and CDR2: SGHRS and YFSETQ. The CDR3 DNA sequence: TGCGCCAGCAGCTTGGCCGACGACAGGGGGCACGGGAGTAGGTACGAGCAGTACTTC. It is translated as CASSLADDRGHGSRYEQYF.

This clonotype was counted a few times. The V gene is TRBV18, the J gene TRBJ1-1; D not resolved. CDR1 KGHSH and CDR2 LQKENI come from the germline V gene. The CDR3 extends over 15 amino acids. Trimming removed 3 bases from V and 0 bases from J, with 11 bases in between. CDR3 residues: CASSPQDKMNTEAFF. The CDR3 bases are TGTGCCAGCTCACCCCAAGACAAGATGAACACTGAAGCTTTCTTT. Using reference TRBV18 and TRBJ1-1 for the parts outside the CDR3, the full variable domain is NAGVMQNPRHLVRRRGQEARLRCSPMKGHSHVYWYRQLPEEGLKFMVYLQKENIIDESGMPKERFSAEFPKEGPSILRIQQVVRGDSAAYFCASSPQDKMNTEAFFGQGTRLTVV.

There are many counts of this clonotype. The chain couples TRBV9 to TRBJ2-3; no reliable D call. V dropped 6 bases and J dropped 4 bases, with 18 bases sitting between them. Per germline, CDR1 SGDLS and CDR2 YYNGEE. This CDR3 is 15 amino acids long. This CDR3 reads CASTLSGGDADTQYF. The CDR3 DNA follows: TGTGCCAGCACCCTCTCCGGCGGCGACGCAGATACGCAGTATTTT.

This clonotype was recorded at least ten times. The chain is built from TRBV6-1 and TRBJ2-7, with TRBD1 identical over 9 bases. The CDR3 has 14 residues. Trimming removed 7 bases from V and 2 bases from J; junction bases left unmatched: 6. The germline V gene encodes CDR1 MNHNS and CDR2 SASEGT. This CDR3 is CASTNRGLAYEQYF. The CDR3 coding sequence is TGTGCCAGCACAAACAGGGGGCTAGCCTACGAGCAGTACTTC.

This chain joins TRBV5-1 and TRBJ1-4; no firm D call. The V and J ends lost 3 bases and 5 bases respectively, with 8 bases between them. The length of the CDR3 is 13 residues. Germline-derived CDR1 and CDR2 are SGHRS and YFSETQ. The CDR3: CASSSDWNEKLFF. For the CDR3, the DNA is TGCGCCAGCAGCTCGGACTGGAATGAAAAACTGTTTTTT. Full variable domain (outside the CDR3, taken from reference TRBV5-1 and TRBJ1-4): KAGVTQTPRYLIKTRGQQVTLSCSPISGHRSVSWYQQTPGQGLQFLFEYFSETQRNKGNFPGRFSGRQFSNSRSEMNVSTLELGDSALYLCASSSDWNEKLFFGSGTQLSVL.

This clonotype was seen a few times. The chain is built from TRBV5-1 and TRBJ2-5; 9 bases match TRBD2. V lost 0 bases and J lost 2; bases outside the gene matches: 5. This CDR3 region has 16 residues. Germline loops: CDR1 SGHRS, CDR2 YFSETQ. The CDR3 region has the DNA TGCGCCAGCAGCTTGGCGACTAGCGGAATGCAAGAGACCCAGTACTTC. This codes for CASSLATSGMQETQYF.

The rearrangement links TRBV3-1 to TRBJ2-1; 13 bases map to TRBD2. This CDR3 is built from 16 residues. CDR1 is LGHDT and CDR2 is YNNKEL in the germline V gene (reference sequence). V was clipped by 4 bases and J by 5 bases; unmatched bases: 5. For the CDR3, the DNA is TGTGCCAGCAGCCGTCTAGGACTAGCGGGGGACAATGAGCAGTTCTTC. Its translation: CASSRLGLAGDNEQFF.

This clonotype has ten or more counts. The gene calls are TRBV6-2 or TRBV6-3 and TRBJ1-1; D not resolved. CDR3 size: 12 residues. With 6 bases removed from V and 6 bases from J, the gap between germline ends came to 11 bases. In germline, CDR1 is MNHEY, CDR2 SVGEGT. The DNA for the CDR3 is TGTGCCAGCAGCCGAATCTACGCTGAAGCTTTCTTT. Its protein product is CASSRIYAEAFF.

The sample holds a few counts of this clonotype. CDR3 sequence reads: CASSWESKRPSYEQYF. DNA of the CDR3: TGCGCCAGCAGCTGGGAGTCTAAGCGCCCGTCCTACGAGCAGTACTTC. V gene TRBV5-1 combines with J gene TRBJ2-7; D may be TRBD2 (5 bases). The V gene's germline CDR1 is SGHRS and CDR2 YFSETQ. The CDR3 is 16 residues long. Trimming took off 3 bases at V and 1 base at J, with 17 bases between the two ends.

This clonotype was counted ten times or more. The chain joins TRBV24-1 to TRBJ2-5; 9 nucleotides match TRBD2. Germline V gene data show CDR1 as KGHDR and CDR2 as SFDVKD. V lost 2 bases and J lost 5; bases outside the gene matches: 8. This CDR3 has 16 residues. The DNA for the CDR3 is TGTGCCACCAGTGATTGGGCTAGCGGGGAAGCGGAGACCCAGTACTTC. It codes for CATSDWASGEAETQYF.

CDR3 sequence: CSAKVRGTGAPEQYF. As DNA, the CDR3 is TGCAGTGCTAAGGTTAGGGGGACAGGGGCCCCCGAGCAGTACTTC. This chain uses TRBV20-1 with TRBJ2-7; 10 bases fit TRBD1. The CDR3 loop spans 15 amino acids. Germline V lookup: CDR1 DFQATT, CDR2 SNEGSKA (reference sequence). V lost 4 bases, J lost 6 bases, and 12 bases stayed unmatched.

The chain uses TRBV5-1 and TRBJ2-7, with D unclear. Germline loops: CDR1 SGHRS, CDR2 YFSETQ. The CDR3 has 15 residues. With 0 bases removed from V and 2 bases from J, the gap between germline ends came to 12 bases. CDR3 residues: CASSLGLETTYEQYF. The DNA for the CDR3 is TGCGCCAGCAGCTTGGGTCTAGAAACGACCTACGAGCAGTACTTC.

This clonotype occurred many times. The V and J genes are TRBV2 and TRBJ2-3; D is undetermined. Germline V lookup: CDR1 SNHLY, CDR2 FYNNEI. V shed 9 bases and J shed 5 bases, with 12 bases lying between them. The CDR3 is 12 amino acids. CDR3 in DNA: TGTGCCAGTTCGTACCGTGGAGATACGCAGTATTTT. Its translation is CASSYRGDTQYF.

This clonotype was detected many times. The CDR3 nucleotides read TGTGCCTGGACCCCGGGTGGAGATACGCAGTATTTT. Translation gives CAWTPGGDTQYF. V is TRBV30 and J is TRBJ2-3; D unresolved. The germline V and J ends were trimmed by 4 bases and 5 bases, with 10 bases remaining between them. The CDR3 is 12 amino acids. Germline lookup yields CDR1 GTSNPN and CDR2 SVGIG (reference sequence).

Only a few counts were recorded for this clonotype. The CDR3 nucleotides are TGTGCCAGCTCACTGTCGACCACGGGTGCCAACGTCCTGACTTTC. Its protein product is CASSLSTTGANVLTF. This chain connects TRBV18 to TRBJ2-6, with D hard to call. CDR3 size: 15 residues. Germline CDR1 reads KGHSH; CDR2 reads LQKENI. With 4 bases removed from V and 7 bases from J, the gap between germline ends came to 14 bases.

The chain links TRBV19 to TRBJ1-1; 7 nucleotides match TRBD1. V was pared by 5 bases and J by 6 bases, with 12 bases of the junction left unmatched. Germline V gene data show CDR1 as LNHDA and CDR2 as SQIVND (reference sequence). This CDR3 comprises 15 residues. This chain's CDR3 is CASSSSTGSHAEAFF. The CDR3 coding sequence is TGTGCCAGTAGTTCCTCGACAGGGTCCCACGCTGAAGCTTTCTTT.

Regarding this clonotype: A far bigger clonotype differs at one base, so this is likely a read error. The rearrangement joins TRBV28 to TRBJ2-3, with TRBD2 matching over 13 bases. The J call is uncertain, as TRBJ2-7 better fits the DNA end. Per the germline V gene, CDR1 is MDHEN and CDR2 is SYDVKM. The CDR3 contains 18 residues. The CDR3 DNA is TGTGCCAGCAGTTTGGGACTAGCGGGATGGACAAACTCCTACGAGCAGTACTTC. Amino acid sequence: CASSLGLAGWTNSYEQYF.

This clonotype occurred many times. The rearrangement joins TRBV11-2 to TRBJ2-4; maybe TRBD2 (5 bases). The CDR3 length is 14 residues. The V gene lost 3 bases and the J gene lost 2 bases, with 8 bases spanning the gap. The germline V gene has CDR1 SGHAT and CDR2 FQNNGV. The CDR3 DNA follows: TGTGCCAGCAGCTTTGAGGGTACCAAAAACATTCAGTACTTC. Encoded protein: CASSFEGTKNIQYF.

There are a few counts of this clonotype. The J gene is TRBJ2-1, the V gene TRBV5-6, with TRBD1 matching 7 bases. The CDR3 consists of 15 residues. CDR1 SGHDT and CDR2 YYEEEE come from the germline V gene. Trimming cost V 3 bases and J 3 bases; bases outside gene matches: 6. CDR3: CASSYRGDGYNEQFF. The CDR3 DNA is TGTGCCAGCAGCTACAGGGGTGACGGCTACAATGAGCAGTTCTTC.

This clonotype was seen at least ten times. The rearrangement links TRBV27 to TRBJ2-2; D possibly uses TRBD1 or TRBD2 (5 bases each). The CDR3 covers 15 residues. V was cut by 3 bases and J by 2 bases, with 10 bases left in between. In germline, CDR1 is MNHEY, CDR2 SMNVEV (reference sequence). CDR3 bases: TGTGCCAGCAGTTTTGGGACGTATAACACCGGGGAGCTGTTTTTT. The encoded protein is CASSFGTYNTGELFF.

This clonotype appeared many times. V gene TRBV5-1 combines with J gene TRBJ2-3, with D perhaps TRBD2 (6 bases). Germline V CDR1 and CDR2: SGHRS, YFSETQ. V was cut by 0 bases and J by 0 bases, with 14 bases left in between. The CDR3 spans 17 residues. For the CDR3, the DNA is TGCGCCAGCAGCTTGGCCTTGGTGAGCGGGAGCACAGATACGCAGTATTTT. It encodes CASSLALVSGSTDTQYF.

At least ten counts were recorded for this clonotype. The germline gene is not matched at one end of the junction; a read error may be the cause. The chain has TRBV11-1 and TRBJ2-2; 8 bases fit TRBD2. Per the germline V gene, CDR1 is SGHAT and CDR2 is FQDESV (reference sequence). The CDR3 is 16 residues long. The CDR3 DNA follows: TGTGCCAACAGCCTGGGCGGTTGGCGGGAGGCCGGGGAGCTGTTTTTT. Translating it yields CANSLGGWREAGELFF.

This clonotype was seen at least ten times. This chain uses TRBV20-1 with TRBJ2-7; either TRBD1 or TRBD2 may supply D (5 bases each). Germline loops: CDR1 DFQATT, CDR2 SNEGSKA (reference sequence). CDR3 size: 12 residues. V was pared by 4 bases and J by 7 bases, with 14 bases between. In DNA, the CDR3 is TGCAGTGCTAAGGGACGCTCGCAGGAGCAGTACTTC. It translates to CSAKGRSQEQYF.

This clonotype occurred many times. The CDR3 sequence: CASSVGQLQNTEAFF. CDR3 nucleotides: TGTGCCAGCAGCGTGGGACAACTCCAGAACACTGAAGCTTTCTTT. The chain combines TRBV7-2 with TRBJ1-1; TRBD1 is a possible D gene (6 bases). Trimming removed 5 bases at V and 1 base at J, with 14 bases between. The germline gives CDR1 SGHTA, CDR2 FQGNSA. This CDR3 is 15 amino acids long.